This is a list of T cell receptor beta chains from one sample in a study of OX40 agonist ivuxolimab in advanced cancers. Sequencing used immunoSEQ multiplex PCR; TCRdb keeps in-frame clones, though not all of them. This sample has roughly 66,000 clones, with roughly nine tenths found just once. Sample: CD4+ or CD8+ T cells sorted from blood, taken in a trial of the OX40 agonist ivuxolimab. These receptors originate from an adult with an advanced solid tumor such as melanoma, head and neck, liver or kidney cancer. The CDR3 runs from the conserved cysteine through the conserved F or W. Each record gives: J gene, V gene, clone size, CDR3 length, D gene, CDR3 DNA, CDR3 protein. The D gene is left open where the match is weak. Size is stated for part of the rows, as once, few or many counts, or as a class when the clone is expanded.

j_gene: TRBJ2-1; v_gene: TRBV15; abundance: -; len: 17; d_gene: TRBD2; CDR3nt: TGTGCCACCAGCAGAGAACCGGGACTAGCGGCTTACAATGAGCAGTTCTTC; CDR3aa: CATSREPGLAAYNEQFF
j_gene: TRBJ1-5; v_gene: TRBV7-2; abundance: -; len: 15; d_gene: TRBD1; CDR3nt: TGTGCCAGCAGCGAAACAGGGGGCGGGGGTCAGCCCCAGCATTTT; CDR3aa: CASSETGGGGQPQHF
j_gene: TRBJ2-5; v_gene: TRBV21-1; abundance: -; len: 19; d_gene: -; CDR3nt: TGTGCCAGCAGCACAGGCGGGACTAGCGGGGGTCCTTACCAAGAGACCCAGTACTTC; CDR3aa: CASSTGGTSGGPYQETQYF
j_gene: TRBJ2-3; v_gene: TRBV5-4; abundance: once; len: 17; d_gene: TRBD2; CDR3nt: TGTGCCAGCAGTCCTACTAGCGGGAGGGCCTACACAGATACGCAGTATTTT; CDR3aa: CASSPTSGRAYTDTQYF
j_gene: TRBJ2-5; v_gene: TRBV29-1; abundance: -; len: 14; d_gene: TRBD2; CDR3nt: TGCAGCACGACTAGCGGGAGCTGGGGAGAGACCCAGTACTTC; CDR3aa: CSTTSGSWGETQYF
j_gene: TRBJ1-2; v_gene: TRBV7-2; abundance: -; len: 15; d_gene: -; CDR3nt: TGTGCCAGCAGCCCACCTGCGGTCAGGGGCTATGGCTACACCTTC; CDR3aa: CASSPPAVRGYGYTF
j_gene: TRBJ2-1; v_gene: TRBV28; abundance: -; len: 15; d_gene: -; CDR3nt: TGTGCCAGCAGACTTGGAGGGGTCCTCTACAATGAGCAGTTCTTC; CDR3aa: CASRLGGVLYNEQFF
j_gene: TRBJ1-1; v_gene: TRBV29-1; abundance: -; len: 13; d_gene: -; CDR3nt: TGCAGCGTTGATAACAGCATGAACACTGAAGCTTTCTTT; CDR3aa: CSVDNSMNTEAFF
j_gene: TRBJ1-2; v_gene: TRBV5-1; abundance: -; len: 14; d_gene: -; CDR3nt: TGCGCCAGCAGCCCCGAGAAGCCTGGCCTCGGCTACACCTTC; CDR3aa: CASSPEKPGLGYTF
j_gene: TRBJ2-2; v_gene: TRBV27; abundance: -; len: 15; d_gene: -; CDR3nt: TGTGCCAGCAGTCCCCGGGACTTTTCGGCCGGGGAGCTGTTTTTT; CDR3aa: CASSPRDFSAGELFF
j_gene: TRBJ2-3; v_gene: TRBV19; abundance: -; len: 11; d_gene: -; CDR3nt: TGTGCCAGTAGTATCACAGATACGCAGTATTTT; CDR3aa: CASSITDTQYF
j_gene: TRBJ1-1; v_gene: TRBV6-5; abundance: -; len: 15; d_gene: -; CDR3nt: TGTGCCAGCAGTTACTCAACACCAGTTGGGACTGAAGCTTTCTTT; CDR3aa: CASSYSTPVGTEAFF
j_gene: TRBJ1-1; v_gene: TRBV18; abundance: -; len: 14; d_gene: TRBD1; CDR3nt: TGTGCCAGCTCCCTCCGGGACAGGGCTACTGAAGCTTTCTTT; CDR3aa: CASSLRDRATEAFF
j_gene: TRBJ2-5; v_gene: TRBV5-1; abundance: -; len: 16; d_gene: TRBD1; CDR3nt: TGCGCCAGCAGGCCAGACAGGGGCTCAGAGACGGAGACCCAGTACTTC; CDR3aa: CASRPDRGSETETQYF
j_gene: TRBJ2-5; v_gene: TRBV5-1; abundance: -; len: 15; d_gene: -; CDR3nt: TGCGCCAGCAGGCCCGGCCCGGGACCCCTAGAGACCCAGTACTTC; CDR3aa: CASRPGPGPLETQYF
j_gene: TRBJ1-2; v_gene: TRBV11-2; abundance: -; len: 15; d_gene: TRBD1; CDR3nt: TGTGCCAGCAGCCCTCGGGACAGGGGGCCAAGTGGCTACACCTTC; CDR3aa: CASSPRDRGPSGYTF
j_gene: TRBJ1-2; v_gene: TRBV9; abundance: few; len: 15; d_gene: -; CDR3nt: TGTGCCAGCAGCATCCGGGACACCTTTCCCCCTGGCTACACCTTC; CDR3aa: CASSIRDTFPPGYTF
j_gene: TRBJ2-2; v_gene: TRBV14; abundance: -; len: 13; d_gene: -; CDR3nt: TGTGCCAGCAGCCCCTTCGCCACCGGGGAGCTGTTTTTT; CDR3aa: CASSPFATGELFF
j_gene: TRBJ2-7; v_gene: TRBV28; abundance: -; len: 13; d_gene: -; CDR3nt: TGTGCCAGCAGTTTTCAACCCTCCTACGAGCAGTACTTC; CDR3aa: CASSFQPSYEQYF
j_gene: TRBJ2-3; v_gene: TRBV5-1; abundance: once; len: 16; d_gene: -; CDR3nt: TGCGCCAGCAGCTTTTCCCCGGGGCAAGCATGGGATACGCAGTATTTT; CDR3aa: CASSFSPGQAWDTQYF
j_gene: TRBJ1-1; v_gene: TRBV6-5; abundance: -; len: 15; d_gene: -; CDR3nt: TGTGCCAGCAGTCGGGATGGGGGGCTCGCGACTGAAGCTTTCTTT; CDR3aa: CASSRDGGLATEAFF
j_gene: TRBJ2-1; v_gene: TRBV27; abundance: -; len: 15; d_gene: TRBD2; CDR3nt: TGTGCCAGCAGTTGGAGCGGGAGAACATTCTATGAGCAGTTCTTC; CDR3aa: CASSWSGRTFYEQFF
j_gene: TRBJ1-1; v_gene: TRBV7-8; abundance: -; len: 18; d_gene: -; CDR3nt: TGTGCCAGCAGCTTACTCCCTAGGACCCCGCGGGTGAACACTGAAGCTTTCTTT; CDR3aa: CASSLLPRTPRVNTEAFF
j_gene: TRBJ2-1; v_gene: TRBV9; abundance: few; len: 15; d_gene: TRBD2; CDR3nt: TGTGCCAGCAGCAATCTAGCGGGAGGTGACAATGAGCAGTTCTTC; CDR3aa: CASSNLAGGDNEQFF
j_gene: TRBJ2-5; v_gene: TRBV5-1; abundance: -; len: 14; d_gene: -; CDR3nt: TGCGCCAGCAGCTCGACGGCCGGGGAGGAGACCCAGTACTTC; CDR3aa: CASSSTAGEETQYF
j_gene: TRBJ2-2; v_gene: TRBV6-5; abundance: -; len: 16; d_gene: TRBD1; CDR3nt: TGTGCCAGCAGTTACCCCAGGGGGCTAAACACCGGGGAGCTGTTTTTT; CDR3aa: CASSYPRGLNTGELFF
j_gene: TRBJ2-5; v_gene: TRBV7-2; abundance: -; len: 14; d_gene: -; CDR3nt: TGTGCCAGCAGCTTAGGGGGCTTTGAGGAGACCCAGTACTTC; CDR3aa: CASSLGGFEETQYF
j_gene: TRBJ2-6; v_gene: TRBV7-2; abundance: -; len: 17; d_gene: -; CDR3nt: TGTGCCAGCAGCTTAGCGATAGGTAGCTCTGGGGCCAACGTCCTGACTTTC; CDR3aa: CASSLAIGSSGANVLTF
j_gene: TRBJ1-2; v_gene: TRBV5-1; abundance: -; len: 15; d_gene: TRBD1; CDR3nt: TGCGCCAGCAGCCAGACGGCAGACAGGGGGTATGGCTACACCTTC; CDR3aa: CASSQTADRGYGYTF
j_gene: TRBJ1-1; v_gene: TRBV2; abundance: -; len: 15; d_gene: TRBD1; CDR3nt: TGTGCCAGCAGGAGACAGGGGGGAATGAACACTGAAGCTTTCTTT; CDR3aa: CASRRQGGMNTEAFF
j_gene: TRBJ2-7; v_gene: TRBV10-2; abundance: -; len: 14; d_gene: -; CDR3nt: TGCGCCAGCAGTGAGCCTCGGGACTTCTACGAGCAGTACTTC; CDR3aa: CASSEPRDFYEQYF
j_gene: TRBJ2-3; v_gene: TRBV7-9; abundance: -; len: 12; d_gene: -; CDR3nt: TGTGCCAGCAGCCCCCCGGGGGATACGCAGTATTTT; CDR3aa: CASSPPGDTQYF
j_gene: TRBJ2-7; v_gene: TRBV29-1; abundance: -; len: 13; d_gene: -; CDR3nt: TGCAGCGTTGAATTACAGGGTATCGACGAGCAGTACTTC; CDR3aa: CSVELQGIDEQYF
j_gene: TRBJ1-6; v_gene: TRBV28; abundance: once; len: 14; d_gene: TRBD1; CDR3nt: TGTGCCAGCAGCCCGGGACAGGGGGGTTCACCCCTCCACTTT; CDR3aa: CASSPGQGGSPLHF
j_gene: TRBJ2-2; v_gene: TRBV7-8; abundance: -; len: 14; d_gene: -; CDR3nt: TGTGCCAGCAGCATTGGGACAGCGGGGGGGGAGCTGTTTTTT; CDR3aa: CASSIGTAGGELFF
j_gene: TRBJ2-5; v_gene: TRBV18; abundance: -; len: 14; d_gene: -; CDR3nt: TGTGCCAGCTCACCATTTGATCTGACGGAGACCCAGTACTTC; CDR3aa: CASSPFDLTETQYF
j_gene: TRBJ2-7; v_gene: TRBV9; abundance: -; len: 13; d_gene: TRBD2; CDR3nt: TGTGCCAGCAGCGGCAGCGGGAGTCGCGAGCAGTACTTC; CDR3aa: CASSGSGSREQYF
j_gene: TRBJ1-2; v_gene: TRBV21-1; abundance: -; len: 14; d_gene: -; CDR3nt: TGTGCCAGCAGCAAAGGCGGCAGGAACTATGGCTACACCTTC; CDR3aa: CASSKGGRNYGYTF
j_gene: TRBJ1-4; v_gene: TRBV6-5; abundance: -; len: 15; d_gene: -; CDR3nt: TGTGCCAGCAGCCAAGACTGGAGGATAGGGGAAAAACTGTTTTTT; CDR3aa: CASSQDWRIGEKLFF
j_gene: TRBJ1-5; v_gene: TRBV7-8; abundance: -; len: 14; d_gene: -; CDR3nt: TGTGCCAGCCAAAGGGGGACGGGCAATCAGCCCCAGCATTTT; CDR3aa: CASQRGTGNQPQHF
j_gene: TRBJ2-7; v_gene: TRBV28; abundance: -; len: 15; d_gene: TRBD2; CDR3nt: TGTGCCAGCAGCCGACTAGCGTCTCGGGTGGTCGAGCAGTACTTC; CDR3aa: CASSRLASRVVEQYF
j_gene: TRBJ1-1; v_gene: TRBV4-1; abundance: -; len: 13; d_gene: -; CDR3nt: TGCGCCAGCAGCCCCTCCGCGGGCACTGAAGCTTTCTTT; CDR3aa: CASSPSAGTEAFF
j_gene: TRBJ2-7; v_gene: TRBV28; abundance: -; len: 15; d_gene: -; CDR3nt: TGTGCCAGCAGTTTAACGCAGGGCTATTCCTACGAGCAGTACTTC; CDR3aa: CASSLTQGYSYEQYF
j_gene: TRBJ1-2; v_gene: TRBV10-3; abundance: -; len: 14; d_gene: TRBD1; CDR3nt: TGTGCCATCAGCCCTCAGGGGGGGAGAGGTGGCTACACCTTC; CDR3aa: CAISPQGGRGGYTF
j_gene: TRBJ2-6; v_gene: TRBV10-3; abundance: few; len: 14; d_gene: -; CDR3nt: TGTGCCATCAGTGGCGGACTTGGGGCCAACGTCCTGACTTTC; CDR3aa: CAISGGLGANVLTF
j_gene: TRBJ1-4; v_gene: TRBV4-3; abundance: -; len: 17; d_gene: -; CDR3nt: TGCGCCAGCAGCCAAGGATTCGGTGGGGACATCGGGAGAAAACTGTTTTTT; CDR3aa: CASSQGFGGDIGRKLFF
j_gene: TRBJ1-1; v_gene: TRBV5-5; abundance: -; len: 14; d_gene: -; CDR3nt: TGTGCCAGCAGCCTGCAGCTCATGAACACTGAAGCTTTCTTT; CDR3aa: CASSLQLMNTEAFF
j_gene: TRBJ2-7; v_gene: TRBV27; abundance: -; len: 15; d_gene: -; CDR3nt: TGTGCCAGCAGTTTACTTCGGCAGGGGTTCCACGAGCAGTACTTC; CDR3aa: CASSLLRQGFHEQYF
j_gene: TRBJ2-1; v_gene: TRBV28; abundance: once; len: 14; d_gene: -; CDR3nt: TGTGCCAGCAGTCCCCCGGGTCCCCGGGGTGAGCAGTTCTTC; CDR3aa: CASSPPGPRGEQFF
j_gene: TRBJ2-7; v_gene: TRBV6-6; abundance: once; len: 15; d_gene: TRBD2; CDR3nt: TGTGCCAGCAGTTACTCCGGGGGGTCCTCCTACGAGCAGTACTTC; CDR3aa: CASSYSGGSSYEQYF
j_gene: TRBJ1-5; v_gene: TRBV6-5; abundance: -; len: 15; d_gene: TRBD1; CDR3nt: TGTGCCAGCAAAGGACAGGGGTCGGTCAGCCAGCCCCAGCATTTT; CDR3aa: CASKGQGSVSQPQHF
j_gene: TRBJ1-1; v_gene: TRBV6-1; abundance: once; len: 13; d_gene: -; CDR3nt: TGTGCCAGCAGTTCCCAGGTTGGCACTGAAGCTTTCTTT; CDR3aa: CASSSQVGTEAFF
j_gene: TRBJ1-6; v_gene: TRBV6-5; abundance: -; len: 15; d_gene: -; CDR3nt: TGTGCCAGCAGTTACTCGGTGAGAGTAAATTCACCCCTCCACTTT; CDR3aa: CASSYSVRVNSPLHF
j_gene: TRBJ2-7; v_gene: TRBV15; abundance: -; len: 14; d_gene: -; CDR3nt: TGTGCCACCAGCAGAGAGGGCAGGGGGGGGGAGCAGTACTTC; CDR3aa: CATSREGRGGEQYF
j_gene: TRBJ1-1; v_gene: TRBV9; abundance: -; len: 13; d_gene: -; CDR3nt: TGTGCCAGCAGCCCCCAGAGGACCTTTGAAGCTTTCTTT; CDR3aa: CASSPQRTFEAFF
j_gene: TRBJ2-2; v_gene: TRBV19; abundance: -; len: 15; d_gene: TRBD2; CDR3nt: TGTGCCAGTAGGGGCGGGAGGGCATGGTCCGGGGAGCTGTTTTTT; CDR3aa: CASRGGRAWSGELFF
j_gene: TRBJ1-4; v_gene: TRBV28; abundance: -; len: 14; d_gene: -; CDR3nt: TGTGCAACTCGGGGCGATGCAACTAATGAAAAACTGTTTTTT; CDR3aa: CATRGDATNEKLFF
j_gene: TRBJ2-7; v_gene: TRBV2; abundance: -; len: 12; d_gene: -; CDR3nt: TGTGCCAGCAGTTACCTCTCCTACGAGCAGTACTTC; CDR3aa: CASSYLSYEQYF
j_gene: TRBJ2-7; v_gene: TRBV5-8; abundance: few; len: 16; d_gene: TRBD2; CDR3nt: TGTGCCAGCAGTCCTCGCGGGCTGCGGGAGGGGTACGAGCAGTACTTC; CDR3aa: CASSPRGLREGYEQYF